These T cell receptor beta chains were read from a single sample in a study of cytomegalovirus exposure and HLA in healthy donors. Sequencing used immunoSEQ multiplex PCR; TCRdb keeps in-frame clones, though not all of them. Of approximately 290,000 clones detected, about four fifths appear once; the ten largest clones hold about 0.3%. Sequencing was done on a sample of PBMCs. The origin of the receptors is a girl aged 2-10 years in good health and CMV-seronegative. CDR3s include the opening cysteine and the closing phenylalanine or tryptophan. D genes are given only for firm matches. A row's size may be missing; if present it is once, few, many or a size class.

D	size	V	J	CDR3	DNA
TRBD1	-	TRBV13	TRBJ1-1	CASSLGRRGRRVTEAFF	TGTGCCAGCAGCTTAGGCCGGAGGGGGCGGAGGGTAACTGAAGCTTTCTTT
TRBD2	-	TRBV27	TRBJ2-3	CASSLIRLAGNTDTQYF	TGTGCCAGCAGTTTGATTCGTCTAGCGGGAAACACAGATACGCAGTATTTT
-	-	TRBV4-1	TRBJ2-2	CASSQDPGWGGELFF	TGCGCCAGCAGCCAAGATCCGGGGTGGGGCGGGGAGCTGTTTTTT
-	few	TRBV5-1	TRBJ2-3	CASSLGSAGRTDTQYF	TGCGCCAGCAGCTTGGGTTCTGCGGGGCGCACAGATACGCAGTATTTT
TRBD2	-	TRBV2	TRBJ2-1	CASSDTTSGSNEQFF	TGTGCCAGCAGTGATACAACTAGCGGGAGCAATGAGCAGTTCTTC
-	few	TRBV7-8	TRBJ2-7	CASSLQALAATYEQYF	TGTGCCAGCAGCTTACAAGCTTTGGCGGCTACCTACGAGCAGTACTTC
-	-	TRBV5-1	TRBJ1-3	CASSLGTTGNTIYF	TGCGCCAGCAGCTTGGGTACAACCGGAAACACCATATATTTT
-	-	TRBV5-1	TRBJ1-6	CASSLGPQGRNSPLHF	TGCGCCAGCAGCTTGGGGCCGCAGGGTAGGAATTCACCCCTCCACTTT
TRBD1	-	TRBV6-5	TRBJ2-7	CASSYHGQGVSYEQYF	TGTGCCAGCAGTTACCATGGACAGGGCGTCTCCTACGAGCAGTACTTC
-	once	TRBV11-1	TRBJ2-3	CASSFESTDTQYF	TGTGCCAGCAGCTTCGAGAGCACAGATACGCAGTATTTT
TRBD1	-	TRBV19	TRBJ1-1	CAARDSIATEAFF	TGTGCCGCGAGGGACAGCATCGCAACTGAAGCTTTCTTT
-	-	TRBV19	TRBJ2-2	CASSSQTGRSGELFF	TGTGCCAGTAGTAGTCAAACAGGGCGGTCGGGGGAGCTGTTTTTT
TRBD1	-	TRBV29-1	TRBJ1-1	CSADRGRLNTEAFF	TGCAGCGCGGACAGGGGGCGCTTGAACACTGAAGCTTTCTTT
TRBD1	-	TRBV7-6	TRBJ1-2	CASSLSRTGVSGGYTF	TGTGCCAGCAGCTTATCCCGTACAGGGGTATCTGGAGGCTACACCTTC
TRBD2	-	TRBV27	TRBJ2-1	CASSLFASGGYNEQFF	TGTGCCAGCAGTTTATTCGCTAGCGGGGGGTACAATGAGCAGTTCTTC
-	-	TRBV6-1	TRBJ1-2	CASSRFRQSTGGYTF	TGTGCCAGCAGTCGTTTTAGACAGTCGACGGGTGGCTACACCTTC
TRBD1	-	TRBV5-4	TRBJ1-1	CASSTRDRGRAGTEAFF	TGTGCCAGCAGCACCCGAGACAGGGGGCGAGCGGGCACTGAAGCTTTCTTT
-	-	TRBV28	TRBJ1-5	CASSGQINQPQHF	TGTGCCAGCAGCGGACAGATCAATCAGCCCCAGCATTTT
TRBD2	once	TRBV5-4	TRBJ2-7	CASSFGGGEQYF	TGTGCCAGCAGCTTTGGCGGGGGTGAGCAGTACTTC
-	once	TRBV6-4	TRBJ1-1	CASSVGENTEAFF	TGTGCCAGCAGTGTTGGAGAGAACACTGAAGCTTTCTTT
TRBD1	-	TRBV18	TRBJ2-5	CASSHGTEETQYF	TGTGCCAGCTCACACGGGACAGAAGAGACCCAGTACTTC
TRBD1	-	TRBV28	TRBJ2-7	CASRSWTGDRNEQYF	TGTGCCAGCAGAAGTTGGACAGGGGATAGGAACGAGCAGTACTTC
-	-	TRBV28	TRBJ1-2	CASLGGESGYTF	TGTGCCAGCCTCGGGGGGGAATCGGGCTACACCTTC
TRBD2	-	TRBV5-4	TRBJ2-3	CASSKIGTSRDTQYF	TGTGCCAGCAGTAAGATCGGGACTAGCCGAGATACGCAGTATTTT
-	-	TRBV10-1	TRBJ2-2	CASSEYLGGAGELFF	TGCGCCAGCAGTGAGTACTTAGGAGGAGCCGGGGAGCTGTTTTTT
TRBD1	-	TRBV6-5	TRBJ2-1	CASSWGQGAYNEQFF	TGTGCCAGCAGTTGGGGACAGGGGGCCTACAATGAGCAGTTCTTC
TRBD1	once	TRBV5-1	TRBJ2-3	CASSLEGGTQYF	TGCGCCAGCAGCTTGGAAGGGGGCACGCAGTATTTT
-	-	TRBV2	TRBJ2-2	CASREDSGSGELFF	TGTGCCAGCAGGGAGGACAGTGGCTCCGGGGAGCTGTTTTTT
-	-	TRBV9	TRBJ2-7	CASSVGAANYEQYF	TGTGCCAGCAGCGTAGGAGCCGCCAACTACGAGCAGTACTTC
TRBD1	-	TRBV6-4	TRBJ2-7	CASRVIQGANSYEQYF	TGTGCCAGCAGGGTGATACAGGGGGCCAACTCCTACGAGCAGTACTTC
TRBD1	-	TRBV5-1	TRBJ2-5	CASGLGQGAGETQYF	TGCGCCAGCGGTTTGGGACAGGGGGCAGGAGAGACCCAGTACTTC
-	-	TRBV27	TRBJ2-1	CASSFPGDEQFF	TGTGCCAGCAGTTTCCCCGGGGATGAGCAGTTCTTC
TRBD1	-	TRBV28	TRBJ1-2	CASSRDRANYGYTF	TGTGCCAGCAGCCGGGACAGGGCTAACTATGGCTACACCTTC
-	-	TRBV19	TRBJ1-2	CASSAFLDSVYGYTF	TGTGCCAGTAGTGCCTTCCTGGACAGTGTTTATGGCTACACCTTC
-	-	TRBV4-1	TRBJ1-3	CASSRAFFSGNTIYF	TGCGCCAGCAGCCGAGCATTCTTCTCTGGAAACACCATATATTTT
-	-	TRBV2	TRBJ2-7	CASSEDIWPVVYEQYF	TGTGCCAGCAGTGAAGATATATGGCCTGTCGTGTACGAGCAGTACTTC
-	-	TRBV19	TRBJ2-1	CASSLSYNEQFF	TGTGCCAGTAGTCTCAGTTACAATGAGCAGTTCTTC
-	-	TRBV10-1	TRBJ2-5	CASSEGVGETQYF	TGCGCCAGCAGTGAAGGGGTTGGAGAGACCCAGTACTTC
-	-	TRBV29-1	TRBJ1-1	CSVYQGIGTEAFF	TGCAGCGTTTATCAGGGTATTGGCACTGAAGCTTTCTTT
TRBD1	-	TRBV4-1	TRBJ2-7	CASSPLYPGQNEQYF	TGCGCCAGCAGCCCTCTTTATCCGGGACAGAACGAGCAGTACTTC
-	-	TRBV28	TRBJ1-2	CASATGSRGYTF	TGTGCCAGCGCTACAGGGTCCCGGGGCTACACCTTC
TRBD2	-	TRBV5-1	TRBJ2-3	CASSDPLAGGTDTQYF	TGCGCCAGCAGCGACCCACTAGCGGGAGGAACAGATACGCAGTATTTT